This entry features one TCR beta chain sequence. The antigen is undetermined. TCRdb reanalysed the 5' RACE reads using MiXCR and keeps one entry per CDR3 protein. Of roughly 1.6 million distinct CDR3 sequences in the sample, less than 35% were seen once. The donor group consisted entirely of healthy Caucasians. Germline V gives CDR1 DFQATT, CDR2 SNEGSKA (reference sequence). V was shortened by 5 bases and J by 6 bases, with 16 bases between the two germline ends. This CDR3 contains 14 residues. These data originate in a study of identical twins. Overall study results and limits: There were fewer insertions in abundant cord blood beta clonotypes, but memory repertoires showed no such pattern. Sequences that were out-of-frame, alpha and twin-shared displayed an excess of low generation probability.

The clonotype comes from a newborn girl in good health. The sample taken for sequencing was cord blood. The chain combines TRBV20-1 with TRBJ2-2, with a possible D match to TRBD1 (6 bases). The CDR3: CSALPAGVPGELFF. CDR3 sequence (DNA): TGCAGTGCTCTCCCGGCAGGGGTGCCCGGGGAGCTGTTTTTT.